The 30 T cell receptor beta chains in this list originate from one sample, sequenced in a study of blood T cell repertoires in COVID-19 (dated by TCRdb to 2018 to 2020). Library preparation used the immunoSEQ multiplex PCR assay. TCRdb obtained this table from immuneACCESS and retained in-frame rearrangements with V and J assigned. These tables miss some clones; where compared with another copy, unresolved V genes account for less than half of the shortfall, and the remainder is unexplained. The sample table records some 220,000 clones; around 81% of these occur just once. The top ten constitute about 6.3% of the sample. The specimen was peripheral blood. The receptor set was obtained from a woman aged 55-75 years with active or convalescent COVID-19.

The V gene is TRBV4-2, the J gene TRBJ2-5; 14 nucleotides match TRBD2. J was trimmed by 5 bases and V by 3 bases; bases with no gene match: 8. CDR3 size: 17 residues. Germline-derived CDR1 and CDR2 are LGHNA and YNFKEQ. The DNA of the CDR3 is TGTGCCAGCAGCCACCCGACTAGCGGGAGGGTCCGGGAGACCCAGTACTTC. This codes for CASSHPTSGRVRETQYF.

V is TRBV10-1 and J is TRBJ1-1; possible D gene TRBD1, 5 bases. V gave up 2 bases and J gave up 4 bases, with 11 bases separating them. The germline V gene has CDR1 WNHNN and CDR2 SYGVQD (reference sequence). The CDR3 is 14 residues long. The chain's CDR3 is CASSEAREGTEAFF. The CDR3 DNA follows: TGCGCCAGCAGTGAGGCCAGGGAGGGCACTGAAGCTTTCTTT.

In DNA, the CDR3 is TGTGCCAGCACCCCCGCCAAAGGGGGATCCTACGAGCAGTACTTC. Encoded protein: CASTPAKGGSYEQYF. The V call is TRBV2, the J call TRBJ2-7; a possible D gene is TRBD1 (6 bases). The length of the CDR3 is 15 residues. Germline assignment: CDR1 SNHLY and CDR2 FYNNEI. Trimming shortened V by 7 bases and J by 1 base, and 17 bases separated the two germline ends. The variable domain in full, with the rest retrieved from reference TRBV2 and TRBJ2-7, is EPEVTQTPSHQVTQMGQEVILRCVPISNHLYFYWYRQILGQKVEFLVSFYNNEISEKSEIFDDQFSVERPDGSNFTLKIRSTKLEDSAMYFCASTPAKGGSYEQYFGPGTRLTVT.

This chain joins TRBV6-5 and TRBJ2-7, with 7 bases that match TRBD2. Germline V gene sequence: CDR1 MNHEY, CDR2 SVGAGI. The CDR3 runs 12 residues. The V gene end was trimmed by 8 bases and the J gene end by 2 bases; junction bases not matched to a gene: 3. CDR3 loop: CASRGGTYEQYF. The CDR3 DNA follows: TGTGCCAGCCGCGGGGGTACCTACGAGCAGTACTTC.

This clone was counted only a few times. This rearrangement joins TRBV24-1 to TRBJ2-2; perhaps TRBD1 as D (6 bases). V was shortened by 3 bases and J by 2 bases, with 15 bases between the two germline ends. This CDR3 is 17 amino acids long. CDR1 and CDR2 (germline): KGHDR, SFDVKD. CDR3 coding DNA: TGTGCCACCAGTGATAGGACAGCTTTAGGCAACACCGGGGAGCTGTTTTTT. Residues: CATSDRTALGNTGELFF.

The chain joins TRBV12-5 to TRBJ2-1, with TRBD2 identical over 9 bases. This CDR3 region has 23 residues. Losses at the gene ends were 3 bases for V and 6 bases for J; bases not matched to a gene: 30. The germline V gene encodes CDR1 LGHNT and CDR2 FRNRAP. The CDR3 protein is CASGFVGSVYGLAGPDRSNEQFF. CDR3 nucleotide sequence: TGTGCTAGTGGTTTTGTGGGGTCGGTATACGGTCTAGCGGGACCGGATCGGAGCAATGAGCAGTTCTTC.

This clone has just one count. The J gene is TRBJ2-2, the V gene TRBV28; 7 bases line up with TRBD1. With V trimmed by 3 bases and J by 3 bases, 4 bases remained unmatched. This CDR3 comprises 15 residues. Germline V gene sequence: CDR1 MDHEN, CDR2 SYDVKM. The CDR3 loop is CASSLDRLYTGELFF. CDR3 DNA: TGTGCCAGCAGTTTGGACAGGTTGTACACCGGGGAGCTGTTTTTT.

The genes are TRBV7-2 and TRBJ2-3, with 9 nucleotides matching TRBD2. The CDR3 is 16 residues long. V was pared by 1 base and J by 3 bases, with 5 bases of the junction left unmatched. Germline V gene lookup returns CDR1 SGHTA and CDR2 FQGNSA. In DNA, the CDR3 is TGTGCCAGCAGCTTAGATTTAGCGGGGGTGACAGATACGCAGTATTTT. It codes for CASSLDLAGVTDTQYF.

This clone was counted a single time. Here the CDR3 DNA reads TGCGCCAGCAGCTTGGGGACAGTGCAGCAAGAGACCCAGTACTTC. As protein: CASSLGTVQQETQYF. The rearrangement links TRBV5-1 to TRBJ2-5; tentative D call: TRBD1 (6 bases). Germline V gene sequence: CDR1 SGHRS, CDR2 YFSETQ. The CDR3 runs 15 residues. Trimming removed 0 bases at V and 2 bases at J, with 11 bases between.

The chain recombines TRBV12-2 with TRBJ2-7; the D call TRBD2 from the table was never checked on the DNA. TRBV12-2 is a listed pseudogene. The CDR3 contains 15 residues. The CDR3 DNA sequence: TGTGCAAGTCGCCCAGGACTTGGGGGGGGCTACGAGCAGTACGTC. Translated: CASRPGLGGGYEQYV.

The V gene is TRBV5-6, the J gene TRBJ1-4; tentative D call: TRBD1 (6 bases). Germline CDR1 and CDR2: SGHDT and YYEEEE. This CDR3 contains 17 residues. V lost 5 bases, J lost 0 bases, and 17 bases lay in between. CDR3 nucleotides: TGTGCCAGCAGTCGGACCAGGTGGACAGCAACTAATGAAAAACTGTTTTTT. This gives the protein CASSRTRWTATNEKLFF. The full variable domain, completed using reference TRBV5-6 and TRBJ1-4, is DAGVTQSPTHLIKTRGQQVTLRCSPKSGHDTVSWYQQALGQGPQFIFQYYEEEERQRGNFPDRFSGHQFPNYSSELNVNALLLGDSALYLCASSRTRWTATNEKLFFGSGTQLSVL.

V and J are TRBV12-2 and TRBJ1-5; the table names TRBD1, a call not compared with the DNA. TRBV12-2 is a documented pseudogene. The CDR3 has 15 residues. The CDR3 region has the DNA TGTGCAAGTCGCTATGTAACAGGGGGATGCCAGCCCCAGCATTTT. Translating it yields CASRYVTGGCQPQHF.

V usage is TRBV5-6 and J usage is TRBJ2-2; TRBD1 aligns across 9 bases. This CDR3 spans 14 amino acids. The trim removed 0 bases at V and 6 bases at J, leaving 0 bases unmatched. Germline values: CDR1 SGHDT, CDR2 YYEEEE. The CDR3 loop is CASSLDRGPGELFF. The DNA for the CDR3 is TGTGCCAGCAGCTTGGACAGGGGGCCCGGGGAGCTGTTTTTT.

The rearrangement links TRBV6-5 to TRBJ1-2; TRBD1 agrees at 7 bases. V lost 7 bases, J lost 5 bases, and 7 bases stayed unmatched. Germline-derived CDR1 and CDR2 are MNHEY and SVGAGI. The CDR3 runs 13 residues. CDR3 amino acids: CASTTTGTYGYTF. The CDR3, as DNA: TGTGCCAGCACTACGACAGGGACGTATGGCTACACCTTC.

The gene calls are TRBV18 and TRBJ1-5, with D uncertain. This CDR3 contains 16 residues. Trimming removed 6 bases from V and 1 base from J, with 16 bases in between. CDR1 KGHSH and CDR2 LQKENI come from the germline V gene. CDR3: CASSQEEGYSNQPQHF. The CDR3 coding sequence is TGTGCCAGCTCCCAGGAAGAGGGCTACAGCAATCAGCCCCAGCATTTT.

V is TRBV11-1 and J is TRBJ2-1; D is possibly TRBD2 (6 bases). The CDR3 runs 15 residues. Germline V gives CDR1 SGHAT, CDR2 FQDESV (reference sequence). Between the trimmed V and J ends, which lost 5 bases and 3 bases, there was a span of 14 bases. CDR3 DNA sequence: TGTGCCAGCAGCCGGACGGGGGACCTCTACAATGAGCAGTTCTTC. Translated: CASSRTGDLYNEQFF.

V and J are TRBV6-5 and TRBJ1-4; unclear D gene. The CDR3 extends over 14 amino acids. V was trimmed by 6 bases and J by 8 bases, leaving 16 bases between them. Germline V gene sequence: CDR1 MNHEY, CDR2 SVGAGI. The CDR3 DNA sequence: TGTGCCAGCAGCCCCCGCACAGTAAGAGAAAAACTGTTTTTT. Amino acids: CASSPRTVREKLFF.

The rearrangement joins TRBV30 to TRBJ2-1, with 8 bases identical to TRBD2. V shed 0 bases, J shed 8 bases, and the junction held 9 bases outside the gene matches. The CDR3 is 15 amino acids. Germline loops: CDR1 GTSNPN, CDR2 SVGIG (reference sequence). CDR3 amino acids: CAWSVGSGIGHEQFF. The DNA for the CDR3 is TGTGCCTGGAGTGTAGGTAGCGGGATCGGCCATGAGCAGTTCTTC.

This sequence joins TRBV7-9 and TRBJ2-1; TRBD2 agrees at 10 bases. Trimming at V came to 2 bases and at J to 5 bases, leaving 0 bases not matched to a gene. Looked up from germline, CDR1 is SEHNR and CDR2 is FQNEAQ (reference sequence). The CDR3 totals 14 residues. CDR3 protein: CASSLTSGDNEQFF. The CDR3 DNA is TGTGCCAGCAGCTTAACTAGCGGGGACAATGAGCAGTTCTTC.

This clone has just a few counts. One end of the junction varies from germline; a read error may be responsible. The sample carries other DNA sequences with the same CDR3. This rearrangement joins TRBV11-2 to TRBJ1-1; 7 nucleotides align to TRBD1. The CDR3 extends over 13 amino acids. The germline gives CDR1 SGHAT, CDR2 FQNNGV. CDR3 residues: CASSLDRDTEAFF. Here the CDR3 DNA reads TGTGCCAGCAGCCTAGACAGGGACACTGAAGCTTTCTTT.

The V and J genes are TRBV6-1 and TRBJ1-5; no firm D call. The germline CDR1 and CDR2 sequences are MNHNS and SASEGT. Trimming removed 2 bases at V and 6 bases at J, with 11 bases between. The CDR3 spans 14 residues. The CDR3 here is CASSEIGRAQPQHF. CDR3 DNA sequence: TGTGCCAGCAGTGAAATAGGGAGGGCTCAGCCCCAGCATTTT.

This chain joins TRBV7-2 and TRBJ2-1, with 9 bases aligning to TRBD2. The length of the CDR3 is 16 residues. From germline, CDR1 is SGHTA and CDR2 FQGNSA. V lost 5 bases to trimming and J lost 2 bases; unmatched junction nucleotides: 7. The CDR3 nucleotides are TGTGCCAGCAGCCCCATCGCGGGGGGGGCCTACAATGAGCAGTTCTTC. Translating gives CASSPIAGGAYNEQFF.

The chain uses TRBV11-2 and TRBJ2-3; D is perhaps TRBD2 (7 bases). Germline V CDR1 and CDR2: SGHAT, FQNNGV. Trimming left V 1 base short and J 0 bases short, with 14 bases between. The CDR3 is 17 residues long. CDR3 amino acids: CASSLGRGGVSTDTQYF. CDR3 sequence (DNA): TGTGCCAGCAGCTTAGGGAGGGGGGGCGTTAGCACAGATACGCAGTATTTT.

This rearrangement joins TRBV6-5 to TRBJ2-7; D is undetermined. The germline CDR1 and CDR2 sequences are MNHEY and SVGAGI. This CDR3 contains 12 residues. The V end was cut by 5 bases, the J end by 1 base, with 6 bases between. CDR3 region: CASSTGSYEQYV. CDR3 sequence (DNA): TGTGCCAGCAGTACCGGTTCCTACGAGCAGTACGTC.

The rearrangement links TRBV18 to TRBJ2-5; a possible D gene is TRBD1 (5 bases). Trimming cost V 2 bases and J 5 bases, with 12 bases left between them. From germline, CDR1 is KGHSH and CDR2 LQKENI. The CDR3 runs 14 residues. CDR3 DNA: TGTGCCAGCTCACCAGCAGGGTCGAAGGAGACCCAGTACTTC. As protein: CASSPAGSKETQYF.

The chain carries TRBV30 and TRBJ1-6, with 7 bases fitting TRBD1. With 1 base clipped from V and 8 bases from J, the junction kept 5 bases outside the gene matches. Germline V gives CDR1 GTSNPN, CDR2 SVGIG (reference sequence). The CDR3 extends over 14 amino acids. CDR3 loop: CAWSEGADYSPLHF. As DNA, the CDR3 is TGTGCCTGGAGTGAGGGGGCTGACTATTCACCCCTCCACTTT.

The chain is built from TRBV19 and TRBJ1-2; tentatively, D is TRBD1 (5 bases). The length of the CDR3 is 13 residues. V was shortened by 1 base and J by 2 bases, with 5 bases between the two germline ends. Per the germline V gene, CDR1 is LNHDA and CDR2 is SQIVND (reference sequence). CDR3 protein: CASSIGTNYGYTF. The CDR3 DNA reads TGTGCCAGTAGTATAGGGACAAACTATGGCTACACCTTC.

The count of this clone is one. The V and J genes are TRBV30 and TRBJ1-5; 9 bases line up with TRBD1. Germline V gene data show CDR1 as GTSNPN and CDR2 as SVGIG (reference sequence). V was pared by 1 base and J by 0 bases, with 1 base of the junction left unmatched. The CDR3 is made up of 15 amino acids. The CDR3 sequence is CAWSADRGSNQPQHF. In DNA, the CDR3 is TGTGCCTGGAGTGCGGACAGGGGTAGCAATCAGCCCCAGCATTTT.

This chain uses TRBV11-2 with TRBJ2-1, with 14 bases that match TRBD2. V gave up 0 bases and J gave up 4 bases; unmatched junction bases: 2. CDR3 size: 17 residues. Per germline, CDR1 SGHAT and CDR2 FQNNGV. The CDR3, as DNA: TGTGCCAGCAGCTTAGACAGACTAGCGGGAGGGTACAATGAGCAGTTCTTC. It is translated as CASSLDRLAGGYNEQFF.

On this clone itself: The same CDR3 also results from other DNA sequences found in this sample. The chain is built from TRBV19 and TRBJ2-7; 9 bases agree with TRBD2. Germline V lookup: CDR1 LNHDA, CDR2 SQIVND (reference sequence). Trimming took 1 base from V and 1 from J; bases not matched to a gene: 2. This CDR3 contains 15 residues. CDR3 in DNA: TGTGCCAGTAGTATAGGTACTAGCGGGTCCTACGAGCAGTACTTC. Translation gives CASSIGTSGSYEQYF.